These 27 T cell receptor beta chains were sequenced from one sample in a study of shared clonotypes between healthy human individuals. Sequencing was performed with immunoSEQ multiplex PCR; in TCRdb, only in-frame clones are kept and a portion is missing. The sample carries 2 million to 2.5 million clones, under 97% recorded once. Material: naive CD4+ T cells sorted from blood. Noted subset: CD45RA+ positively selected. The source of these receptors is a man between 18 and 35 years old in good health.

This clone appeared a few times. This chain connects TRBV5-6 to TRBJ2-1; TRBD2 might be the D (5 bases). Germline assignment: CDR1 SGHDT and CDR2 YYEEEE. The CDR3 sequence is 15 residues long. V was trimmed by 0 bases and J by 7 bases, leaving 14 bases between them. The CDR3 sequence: CASSLDSGYGNEQFF. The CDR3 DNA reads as TGTGCCAGCAGCTTGGACAGCGGTTATGGAAATGAGCAGTTCTTC.

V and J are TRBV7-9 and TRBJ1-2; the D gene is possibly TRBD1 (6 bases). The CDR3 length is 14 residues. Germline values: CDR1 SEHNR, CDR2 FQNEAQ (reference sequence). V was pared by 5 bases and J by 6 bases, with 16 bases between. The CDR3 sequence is CASSQGTPFDGYTF. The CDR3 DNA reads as TGTGCCAGCAGCCAAGGGACACCATTTGATGGCTACACCTTC. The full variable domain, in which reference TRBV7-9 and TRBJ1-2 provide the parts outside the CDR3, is DTGVSQNPRHKITKRGQNVTFRCDPISEHNRLYWYRQTLGQGPEFLTYFQNEAQLEKSRLLSDRFSAERPKGSFSTLEIQRTEQGDSAMYLCASSQGTPFDGYTFGSGTRLTVV.

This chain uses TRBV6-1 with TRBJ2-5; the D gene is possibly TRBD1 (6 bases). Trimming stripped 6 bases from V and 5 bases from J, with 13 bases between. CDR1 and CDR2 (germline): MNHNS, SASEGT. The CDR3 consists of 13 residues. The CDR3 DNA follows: TGTGCCAGCAGGCTACAGGGTTTGGAGACCCAGTACTTC. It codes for CASRLQGLETQYF.

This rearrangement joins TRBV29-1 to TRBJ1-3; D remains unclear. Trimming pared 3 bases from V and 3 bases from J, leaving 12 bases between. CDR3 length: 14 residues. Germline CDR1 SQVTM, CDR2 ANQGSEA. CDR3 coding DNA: TGCAGCGTTGAGATAGCTCTTGGTGGAAACACCATATATTTT. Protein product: CSVEIALGGNTIYF.

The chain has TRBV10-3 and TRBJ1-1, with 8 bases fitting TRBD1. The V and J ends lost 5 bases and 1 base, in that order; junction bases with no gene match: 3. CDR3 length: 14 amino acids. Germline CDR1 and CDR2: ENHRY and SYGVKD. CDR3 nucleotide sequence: TGTGCCATCAGTCAGGGGGCCGGGAACACTGAAGCTTTCTTT. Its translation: CAISQGAGNTEAFF.

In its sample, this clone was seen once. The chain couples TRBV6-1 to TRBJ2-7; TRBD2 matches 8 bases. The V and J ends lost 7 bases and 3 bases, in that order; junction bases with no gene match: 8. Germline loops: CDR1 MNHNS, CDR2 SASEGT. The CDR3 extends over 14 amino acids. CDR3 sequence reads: CASTPQREFYEQYF. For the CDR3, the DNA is TGTGCCAGCACCCCACAGCGGGAGTTCTACGAGCAGTACTTC.

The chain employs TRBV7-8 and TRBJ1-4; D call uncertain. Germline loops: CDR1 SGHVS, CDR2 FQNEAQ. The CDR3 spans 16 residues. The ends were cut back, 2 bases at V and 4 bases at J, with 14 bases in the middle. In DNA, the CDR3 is TGTGCCAGCAGCTTAAGTGGTGGGATGATTAATGAAAAACTGTTTTTT. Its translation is CASSLSGGMINEKLFF.

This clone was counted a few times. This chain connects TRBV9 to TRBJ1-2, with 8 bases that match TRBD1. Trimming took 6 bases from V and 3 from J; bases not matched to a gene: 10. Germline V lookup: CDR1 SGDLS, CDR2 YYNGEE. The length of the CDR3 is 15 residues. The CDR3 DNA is TGTGCCAGCACCAGACAGGGGAGGAACGACTATGGCTACACCTTC. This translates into CASTRQGRNDYGYTF.

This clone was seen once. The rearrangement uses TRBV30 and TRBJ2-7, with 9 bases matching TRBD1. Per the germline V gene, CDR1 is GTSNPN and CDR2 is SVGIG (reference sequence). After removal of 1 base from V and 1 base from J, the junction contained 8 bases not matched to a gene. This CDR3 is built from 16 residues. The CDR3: CAWSAPGQGFSYEQYF. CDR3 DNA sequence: TGTGCCTGGAGTGCCCCTGGACAGGGGTTTTCCTACGAGCAGTACTTC.

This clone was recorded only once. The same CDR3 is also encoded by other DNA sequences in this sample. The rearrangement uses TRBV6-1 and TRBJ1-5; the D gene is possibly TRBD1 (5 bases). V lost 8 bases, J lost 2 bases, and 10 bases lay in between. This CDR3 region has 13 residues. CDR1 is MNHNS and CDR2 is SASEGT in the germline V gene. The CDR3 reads CASGAGGNQPQHF. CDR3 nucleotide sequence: TGTGCCAGCGGGGCCGGAGGCAATCAGCCCCAGCATTTT.

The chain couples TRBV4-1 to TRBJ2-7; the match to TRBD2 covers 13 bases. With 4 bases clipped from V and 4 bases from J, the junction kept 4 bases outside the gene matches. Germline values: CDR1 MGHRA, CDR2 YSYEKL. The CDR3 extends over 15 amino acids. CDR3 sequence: CASSLGTSGVYEQYF. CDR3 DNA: TGCGCCAGCAGCCTAGGGACTAGCGGGGTTTACGAGCAGTACTTC.

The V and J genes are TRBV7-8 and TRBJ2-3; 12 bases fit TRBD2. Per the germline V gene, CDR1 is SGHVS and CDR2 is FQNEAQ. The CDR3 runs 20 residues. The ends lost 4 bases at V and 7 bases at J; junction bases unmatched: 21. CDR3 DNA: TGTGCCAGCAGCTCTCGCCGACTAGCGGGGGACAGCTCCCCGCGTCATACGCAGTATTTT. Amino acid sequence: CASSSRRLAGDSSPRHTQYF. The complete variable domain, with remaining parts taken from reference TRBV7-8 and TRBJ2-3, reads GAGVSQSPRYKVAKRGQDVALRCDPISGHVSLFWYQQALGQGPEFLTYFQNEAQLDKSGLPSDRFFAERPEGSVSTLKIQRTQQEDSAVYLCASSSRRLAGDSSPRHTQYFGPGTRLTVL.

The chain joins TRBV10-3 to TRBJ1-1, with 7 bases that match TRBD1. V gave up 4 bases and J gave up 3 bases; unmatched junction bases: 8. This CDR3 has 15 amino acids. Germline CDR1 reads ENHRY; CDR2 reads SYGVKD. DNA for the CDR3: TGTGCCATCAGTGCACAAGGGGGCGGGGACACTGAAGCTTTCTTT. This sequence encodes CAISAQGGGDTEAFF.

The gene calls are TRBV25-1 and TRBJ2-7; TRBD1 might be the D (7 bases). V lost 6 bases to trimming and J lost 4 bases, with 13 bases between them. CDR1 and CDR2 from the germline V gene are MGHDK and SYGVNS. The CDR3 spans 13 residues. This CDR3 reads CASRAGGPYEQYF. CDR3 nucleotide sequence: TGTGCCAGCAGGGCAGGGGGGCCGTACGAGCAGTACTTC.

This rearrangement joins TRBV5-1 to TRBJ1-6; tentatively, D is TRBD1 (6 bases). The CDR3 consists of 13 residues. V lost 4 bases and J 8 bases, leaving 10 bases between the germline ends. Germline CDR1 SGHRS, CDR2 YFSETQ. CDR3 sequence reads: CASSGNRDSPLHF. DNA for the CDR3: TGCGCCAGCAGCGGAAACAGGGATTCACCCCTCCACTTT.

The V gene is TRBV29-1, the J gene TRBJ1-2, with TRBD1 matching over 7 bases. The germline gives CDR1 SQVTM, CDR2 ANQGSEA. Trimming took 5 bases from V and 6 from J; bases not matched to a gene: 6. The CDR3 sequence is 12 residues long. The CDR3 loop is CSVQTGSDGYTF. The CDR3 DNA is TGCAGCGTTCAGACAGGGAGTGATGGCTACACCTTC.

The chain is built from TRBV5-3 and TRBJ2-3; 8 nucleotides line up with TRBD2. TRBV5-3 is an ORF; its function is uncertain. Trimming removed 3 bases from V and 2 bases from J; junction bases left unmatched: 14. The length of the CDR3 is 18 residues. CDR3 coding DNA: TGTGCCAGAAGCTGTGGGGCTAGCGGGCTACACCTCACAGATACGCAGTATTTT. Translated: CARSCGASGLHLTDTQYF.

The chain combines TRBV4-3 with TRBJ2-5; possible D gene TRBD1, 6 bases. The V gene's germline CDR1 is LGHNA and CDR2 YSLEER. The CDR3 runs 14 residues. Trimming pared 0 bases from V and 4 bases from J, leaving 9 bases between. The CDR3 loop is CASSQEQGIETQYF. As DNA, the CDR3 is TGCGCCAGCAGCCAAGAACAGGGTATAGAGACCCAGTACTTC.

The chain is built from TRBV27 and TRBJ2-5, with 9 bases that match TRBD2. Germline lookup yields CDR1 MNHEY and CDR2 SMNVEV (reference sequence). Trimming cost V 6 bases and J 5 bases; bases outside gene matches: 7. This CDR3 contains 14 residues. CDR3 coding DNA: TGTGCCAGCAGACGCGGGGGGGGAAGGGAGACCCAGTACTTC. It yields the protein CASRRGGGRETQYF.

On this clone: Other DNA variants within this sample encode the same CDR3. The CDR3 DNA is TGTGCCTGGAGTTTGGGGACTGAAGCTTTCTTT. This codes for CAWSLGTEAFF. V usage is TRBV30 and J usage is TRBJ1-1; D uncertain. Germline CDR1 is GTSNPN and CDR2 is SVGIG (reference sequence). V was cut by 2 bases and J by 5 bases, with 6 bases left in between. The CDR3 covers 11 residues.

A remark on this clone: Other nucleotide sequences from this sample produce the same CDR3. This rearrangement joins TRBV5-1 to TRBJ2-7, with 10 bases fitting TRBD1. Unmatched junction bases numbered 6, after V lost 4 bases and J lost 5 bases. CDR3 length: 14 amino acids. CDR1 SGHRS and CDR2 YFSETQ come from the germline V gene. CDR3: CASSLDRGLNEQYF. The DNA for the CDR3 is TGCGCCAGCAGCCTAGACAGGGGGCTGAACGAGCAGTACTTC.

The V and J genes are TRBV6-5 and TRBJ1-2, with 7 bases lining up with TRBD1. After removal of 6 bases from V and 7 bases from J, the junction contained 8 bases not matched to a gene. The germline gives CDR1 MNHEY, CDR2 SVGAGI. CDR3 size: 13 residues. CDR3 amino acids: CASSIRDSVGYTF. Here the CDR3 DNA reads TGTGCCAGCAGCATCCGGGACAGCGTTGGCTACACCTTC.

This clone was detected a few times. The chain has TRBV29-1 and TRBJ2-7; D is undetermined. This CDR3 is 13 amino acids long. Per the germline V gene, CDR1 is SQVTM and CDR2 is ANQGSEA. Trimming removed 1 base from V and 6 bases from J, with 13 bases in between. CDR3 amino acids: CSVEVEAPSEQYF. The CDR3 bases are TGCAGCGTTGAAGTGGAAGCCCCAAGCGAGCAGTACTTC.

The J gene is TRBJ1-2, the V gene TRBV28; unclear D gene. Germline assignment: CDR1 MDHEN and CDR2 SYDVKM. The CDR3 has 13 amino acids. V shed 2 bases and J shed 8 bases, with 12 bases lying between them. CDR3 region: CASSLGPARGYTF. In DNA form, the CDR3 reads TGTGCCAGCAGTTTAGGTCCGGCCCGAGGCTACACCTTC.

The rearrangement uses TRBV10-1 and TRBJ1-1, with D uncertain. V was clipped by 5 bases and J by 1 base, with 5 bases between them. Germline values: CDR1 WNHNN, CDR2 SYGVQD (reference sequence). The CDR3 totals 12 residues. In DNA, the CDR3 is TGCGCCAGCAGTTGGGGGAACACTGAAGCTTTCTTT. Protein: CASSWGNTEAFF.

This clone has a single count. CDR3 region: CAWSVTGPGRNTIYF. The DNA of the CDR3 is TGTGCCTGGAGTGTTACCGGCCCCGGAAGAAACACCATATATTTT. The chain combines TRBV30 with TRBJ1-3; D is unclear. CDR3 length: 15 amino acids. Per germline, CDR1 GTSNPN and CDR2 SVGIG (reference sequence). The V end lost 0 bases, the J end lost 5 bases, and 14 bases lay between the germline ends.

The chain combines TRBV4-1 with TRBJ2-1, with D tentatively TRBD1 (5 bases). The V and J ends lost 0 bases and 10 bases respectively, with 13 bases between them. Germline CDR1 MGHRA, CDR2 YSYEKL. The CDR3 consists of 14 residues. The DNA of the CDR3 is TGCGCCAGCAGCCAAGAAGCAGGGCCGTCGGAGCAGTTCTTC. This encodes CASSQEAGPSEQFF.